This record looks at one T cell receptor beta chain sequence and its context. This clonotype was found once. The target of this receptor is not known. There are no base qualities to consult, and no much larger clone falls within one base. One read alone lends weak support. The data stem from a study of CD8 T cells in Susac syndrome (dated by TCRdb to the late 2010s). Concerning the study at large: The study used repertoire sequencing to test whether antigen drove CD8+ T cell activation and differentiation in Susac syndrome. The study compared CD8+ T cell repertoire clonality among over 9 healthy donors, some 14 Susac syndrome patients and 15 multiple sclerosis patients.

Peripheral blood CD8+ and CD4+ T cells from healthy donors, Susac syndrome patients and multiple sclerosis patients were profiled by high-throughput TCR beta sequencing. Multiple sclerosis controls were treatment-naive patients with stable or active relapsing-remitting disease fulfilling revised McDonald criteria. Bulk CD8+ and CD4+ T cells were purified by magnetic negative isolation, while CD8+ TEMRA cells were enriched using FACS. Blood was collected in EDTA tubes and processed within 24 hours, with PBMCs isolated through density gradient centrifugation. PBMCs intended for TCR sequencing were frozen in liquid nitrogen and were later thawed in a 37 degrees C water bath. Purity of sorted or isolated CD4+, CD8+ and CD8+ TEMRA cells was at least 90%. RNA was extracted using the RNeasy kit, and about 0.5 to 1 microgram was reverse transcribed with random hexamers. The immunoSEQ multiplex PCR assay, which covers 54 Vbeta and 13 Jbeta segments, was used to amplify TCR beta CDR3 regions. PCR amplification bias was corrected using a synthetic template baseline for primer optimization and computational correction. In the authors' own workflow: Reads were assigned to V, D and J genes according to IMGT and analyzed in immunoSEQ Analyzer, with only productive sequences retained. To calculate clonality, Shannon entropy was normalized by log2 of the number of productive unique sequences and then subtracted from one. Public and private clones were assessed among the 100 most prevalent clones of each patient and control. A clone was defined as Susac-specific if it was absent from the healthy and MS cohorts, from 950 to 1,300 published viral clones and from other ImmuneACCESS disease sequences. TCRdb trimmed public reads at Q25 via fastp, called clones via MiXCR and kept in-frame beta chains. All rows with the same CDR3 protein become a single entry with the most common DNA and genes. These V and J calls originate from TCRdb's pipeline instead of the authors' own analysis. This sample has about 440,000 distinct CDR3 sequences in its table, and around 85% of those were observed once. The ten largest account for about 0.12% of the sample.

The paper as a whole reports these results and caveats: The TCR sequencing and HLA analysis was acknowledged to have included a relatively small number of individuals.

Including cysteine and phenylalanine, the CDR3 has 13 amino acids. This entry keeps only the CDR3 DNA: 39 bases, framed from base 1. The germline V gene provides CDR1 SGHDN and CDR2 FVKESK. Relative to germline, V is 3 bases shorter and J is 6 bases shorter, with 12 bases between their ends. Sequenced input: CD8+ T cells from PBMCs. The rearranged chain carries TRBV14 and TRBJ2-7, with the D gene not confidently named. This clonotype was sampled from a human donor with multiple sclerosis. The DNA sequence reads TGTGCCAGCAGCCAGGCGCCGGAGTTCGAGCAGTACTTC. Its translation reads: CASSQAPEFEQYF.